These T cell receptor beta chains were read from a single sample in a study of blood T cell repertoires in COVID-19. Measured with immunoSEQ multiplex PCR; TCRdb has only the in-frame clones, and not every one. The sample lists tens of thousands of clones; over 80% were seen once. Sequenced material: peripheral blood. These receptors were obtained from a woman in her fifties or sixties with acute or convalescent COVID-19. CDR3s include the opening cysteine and the closing phenylalanine or tryptophan. A D gene is named only where the DNA matches it firmly. A clone size is listed for some rows: how often the clone was seen (once, few, many), or a class if it is expanded.

J gene	V gene	D gene	clone size	CDR3 protein	CDR3 DNA
TRBJ1-1	TRBV28	NA	once	CASSFIATRRLPEAFF	TGTGCCAGCAGTTTCATCGCTACCCGTCGGTTACCTGAAGCTTTCTTT
TRBJ2-5	TRBV10-3	TRBD2	NA	CAISGSLAGEVSMETQYF	TGTGCCATCAGTGGCTCGTTAGCGGGAGAAGTTAGTATGGAGACCCAGTACTTC
TRBJ1-1	TRBV18	TRBD1	NA	CASSPDRGVTEAFF	TGTGCCAGCTCACCTGACAGGGGTGTGACTGAAGCTTTCTTT
TRBJ1-1	TRBV11-2	NA	NA	CASSFFSSAGGTEAFF	TGTGCCAGCAGCTTTTTCAGTAGTGCCGGGGGCACTGAAGCTTTCTTT
TRBJ1-5	TRBV6-6	NA	NA	CASSLPGQGQPQHF	TGTGCCAGCAGTTTACCGGGACAAGGTCAGCCCCAGCATTTT
TRBJ1-5	TRBV29-1	NA	NA	CRVPDWHSNQPQHF	TGCAGGGTTCCGGACTGGCATAGCAATCAGCCCCAGCATTTT
TRBJ1-4	TRBV5-6	TRBD1	NA	CASSRWWGTGRNEKLFF	TGTGCCAGCAGCCGCTGGTGGGGGACAGGGAGAAATGAAAAACTGTTTTTT
TRBJ1-1	TRBV12-3/TRBV12-4	NA	NA	CATTHRENTEAFF	TGTGCCACCACACACAGGGAAAACACTGAAGCTTTCTTT
TRBJ1-2	TRBV4-2	NA	NA	CASSQDMKQATNYGYTF	TGTGCCAGCAGCCAAGATATGAAACAGGCGACTAACTATGGCTACACCTTC
TRBJ2-3	TRBV9	TRBD2	NA	CASSVIGEGSTDTQYF	TGTGCCAGCAGCGTAATCGGGGAGGGAAGCACAGATACGCAGTATTTT
TRBJ1-1	TRBV9	NA	NA	CASSVERDTEAFF	TGTGCCAGCAGCGTAGAGAGGGACACTGAAGCTTTCTTT
TRBJ1-1	TRBV27	NA	few	CASSLIRTRTGTEAFF	TGTGCCAGCAGTTTAATAAGGACCAGAACGGGAACTGAAGCTTTCTTT
TRBJ1-5	TRBV30	NA	NA	CAWSASTYQPQHF	TGTGCCTGGAGTGCGTCAACTTATCAGCCCCAGCATTTT
TRBJ1-5	TRBV2	NA	NA	CASSEIAGTSNQPQHF	TGTGCCAGCAGTGAAATTGCCGGGACAAGCAATCAGCCCCAGCATTTT
TRBJ2-3	TRBV29-1	TRBD2	NA	CSVRWGGGDTQYF	TGCAGCGTTCGATGGGGCGGGGGAGATACGCAGTATTTT
TRBJ2-2	TRBV25-1	NA	NA	CASRGQGGTGELFF	TGTGCCAGCCGAGGACAGGGAGGGACCGGGGAGCTGTTTTTT
TRBJ2-1	TRBV7-2	TRBD2	NA	CASSLTLAGANEQFF	TGTGCCAGCAGCTTAACCTTAGCGGGGGCAAATGAGCAGTTCTTC
TRBJ2-2	TRBV25-1	NA	NA	CASSEFGQANTGELFF	TGTGCCAGCAGTGAATTTGGCCAGGCGAACACCGGGGAGCTGTTTTTT
TRBJ2-1	TRBV6-5	NA	NA	CASIFQDNEQFF	TGTGCCAGCATTTTTCAGGACAATGAGCAGTTCTTC
TRBJ1-2	TRBV5-6	NA	once	CASSLVSVYYGYTF	TGTGCCAGCAGCTTGGTGTCCGTTTACTATGGCTACACCTTC
TRBJ2-7	TRBV2	TRBD1	NA	CASSGQGKEQYF	TGTGCCAGCAGTGGACAGGGCAAAGAGCAGTACTTC
TRBJ2-2	TRBV29-1	NA	NA	CSVVRNTGELFF	TGCAGCGTTGTCAGGAACACCGGGGAGCTGTTTTTT
TRBJ1-2	TRBV6-5	TRBD1	NA	CASSDRAVGYGYTF	TGTGCCAGCAGCGACAGGGCAGTTGGCTATGGCTACACCTTC
TRBJ1-2	TRBV14	NA	NA	CASSFRQDCRVGYTF	TGTGCCAGCAGCTTCCGACAGGACTGTCGGGTCGGCTACACCTTC
TRBJ2-1	TRBV30	NA	NA	CAWDGQFNEQFF	TGTGCCTGGGACGGACAGTTCAATGAGCAGTTCTTC
TRBJ1-3	TRBV19	TRBD1	few	CASTPPWGQGNTIYF	TGTGCCAGTACCCCCCCGTGGGGACAGGGGAACACCATATATTTT
TRBJ1-6	TRBV2	NA	few	CASSRYTFASPLHF	TGTGCCAGCAGCAGATACACCTTTGCTTCACCCCTCCACTTT
TRBJ1-1	TRBV6-5	NA	NA	CASSYSISGRTAEAFF	TGTGCCAGCAGTTACTCGATCTCGGGCAGGACAGCAGAAGCTTTCTTT
TRBJ1-1	TRBV7-9	NA	NA	CASSLGQVNTEAFF	TGTGCCAGCAGCTTAGGACAGGTGAACACTGAAGCTTTCTTT
TRBJ2-1	TRBV5-8	NA	NA	CASSLGMLEGNEQFF	TGTGCCAGCAGCTTGGGTATGTTAGAGGGAAATGAGCAGTTCTTC
TRBJ1-2	TRBV27	NA	NA	CASAKGGQANYGYTF	TGTGCCAGCGCAAAAGGAGGGCAAGCTAACTATGGCTACACCTTC
TRBJ2-1	TRBV19	NA	NA	CASKPANRATYNEQFF	TGTGCCAGTAAACCGGCAAACAGGGCCACCTACAATGAGCAGTTCTTC
TRBJ2-3	TRBV10-3	NA	NA	CAISEWGTSTDTQYF	TGTGCCATCAGTGAGTGGGGGACTAGCACAGATACGCAGTATTTT
TRBJ1-2	TRBV7-9	TRBD1	NA	CASSSHPPGQAYGYTF	TGTGCCAGCAGCTCGCACCCCCCGGGACAGGCCTATGGCTACACCTTC
TRBJ2-5	TRBV6-2/TRBV6-3	TRBD2	once	CASSYLERGFKETQYF	TGTGCCAGCAGTTACCTAGAGCGGGGGTTCAAAGAGACCCAGTACTTC
TRBJ1-4	TRBV18	TRBD1	few	CASSLGQLNEKLFF	TGTGCCAGCTCCCTGGGACAGCTTAATGAAAAACTGTTTTTT
TRBJ2-2	TRBV27	NA	once	CASSLRRTGELFF	TGTGCCAGCAGTTTGAGGAGGACCGGGGAGCTGTTTTTT
TRBJ2-1	TRBV19	TRBD2	NA	CASSILAGNEQFF	TGTGCCAGTAGTATCCTAGCGGGCAATGAGCAGTTCTTC
TRBJ1-1	TRBV7-9	NA	NA	CASSLSAGVIDTEAFF	TGTGCCAGCAGCTTATCGGCAGGGGTGATAGACACTGAAGCTTTCTTT
TRBJ1-4	TRBV30	NA	NA	CACETGVLNEKLFF	TGTGCCTGCGAGACGGGGGTGCTTAATGAAAAACTGTTTTTT
TRBJ1-5	TRBV7-2	TRBD1	NA	CASSMSGGAGQPQHF	TGTGCCAGCAGCATGTCAGGGGGCGCCGGTCAGCCCCAGCATTTT
TRBJ2-5	TRBV5-1	TRBD1	NA	CASSIGQVGYQETQYF	TGCGCCAGCAGCATTGGACAGGTGGGGTACCAAGAGACCCAGTACTTC
TRBJ1-5	TRBV11-2	NA	NA	CASSLKEGLQFYSNQPQHF	TGTGCCAGCAGCTTAAAGGAGGGCCTCCAATTTTATAGCAATCAGCCCCAGCATTTT
TRBJ1-2	TRBV28	NA	few	CASSSDYGYTF	TGTGCCAGCAGTTCCGACTATGGCTACACCTTC
TRBJ1-2	TRBV5-1	NA	few	CASRDFDSAYGYTF	TGCGCCAGCCGGGACTTTGACAGTGCCTATGGCTACACCTTC
TRBJ1-5	TRBV10-3	NA	NA	CAISESWGQLTGQPQHF	TGTGCCATCAGTGAGTCTTGGGGGCAGTTGACGGGTCAGCCCCAGCATTTT